The rows below give T cell receptor beta chains drawn from one sample of a study of spatial heterogeneity in lung cancer. TCRdb used MiXCR to reprocess the 5' RACE reads, holding one entry per CDR3 protein. The table has thousands of distinct CDR3 sequences, roughly 15% seen once. The sample consisted of lung tumor tissue, taken at surgery. These receptors were obtained from a male donor with early-stage non-small cell lung cancer. Both conserved end residues are part of each CDR3. A D gene is named only where the DNA matches it firmly. Size values are once, few and many counts, or a class for expanded clones, and some rows have none.

medium-sized,TRBJ2-3,TRBV12-3/TRBV12-4,NA,CASSFGDTQYF,TGTGCCAGCAGCTTTGGAGATACGCAGTATTTT
few,TRBJ2-3,TRBV7-2,NA,CASSSWTGGGTDTQYF,TGTGCCAGCAGCTCGTGGACGGGCGGGGGCACAGATACGCAGTATTTT
medium-sized,TRBJ2-7,TRBV7-2,TRBD2,CASSLAPGLGQYF,TGTGCCAGCAGCTTAGCGCCAGGACTAGGGCAGTACTTC
medium-sized,TRBJ2-3,TRBV5-4,TRBD2,CASSFRTRDTQYF,TGTGCCAGCAGCTTCCGGACTAGAGATACGCAGTATTTT
few,TRBJ1-1,TRBV4-3,NA,CASSVENNKGEAFF,TGCGCCAGCAGCGTAGAAAACAACAAGGGCGAAGCTTTCTTT
medium-sized,TRBJ2-3,TRBV20-1,NA,CSARASTDTQYF,TGCAGTGCTAGAGCTAGCACAGATACGCAGTATTTT
medium-sized,TRBJ2-5,TRBV29-1,TRBD1,CSVRQGTVQETQYF,TGCAGCGTACGACAGGGGACGGTTCAAGAGACCCAGTACTTC
medium-sized,TRBJ2-3,TRBV4-2,TRBD2,CASSQGSGEHTDTQYF,TGTGCCAGCAGCCAAGGTAGCGGGGAACACACAGATACGCAGTATTTT
medium-sized,TRBJ2-2,TRBV19,NA,CASPAYSGELFF,TGTGCCAGTCCGGCCTACTCCGGGGAGCTGTTTTTT
NA,TRBJ1-4,TRBV9,TRBD1,CASSPQQGRLNEKLFF,TGTGCCAGCAGCCCGCAACAGGGGCGGCTTAATGAAAAACTGTTTTTT
medium-sized,TRBJ2-7,TRBV12-3/TRBV12-4,NA,CASSFRGYEQYF,TGTGCCAGCAGTTTTAGGGGATACGAGCAGTACTTC
medium-sized,TRBJ2-7,TRBV28,TRBD2,CASSPARLAGGEVSSYEQYF,TGTGCCAGCAGCCCCGCCCGGCTAGCGGGAGGGGAGGTAAGCTCCTACGAGCAGTACTTC
medium-sized,TRBJ2-7,TRBV5-6,TRBD2,CASSLALSGRFDYEQYF,TGTGCCAGCAGCTTGGCTCTTAGCGGGAGGTTCGACTACGAGCAGTACTTC
medium-sized,TRBJ2-3,TRBV20-1,TRBD1,CSARRQGADTQYF,TGCAGTGCTAGGCGCCAGGGGGCCGATACGCAGTATTTT
many,TRBJ2-2,TRBV11-2,TRBD1,CASSAQGAVGELFF,TGTGCCAGCAGCGCACAGGGGGCGGTCGGGGAGCTGTTTTTT
many,TRBJ2-5,TRBV3-1,NA,CASSQAPRPGRETQYF,TGTGCCAGCAGCCAGGCACCCAGGCCGGGGAGAGAGACCCAGTACTTC
medium-sized,TRBJ2-7,TRBV27,NA,CASGLGREEQYF,TGTGCCAGCGGGCTAGGAAGGGAGGAGCAGTACTTC
few,TRBJ1-5,TRBV7-2,NA,CASSLEGGSNQPQHF,TGTGCCAGCAGCTTAGAAGGGGGGAGCAATCAGCCCCAGCATTTT
few,TRBJ1-6,TRBV27,TRBD1,CASSLRDRGGSYNSPLHF,TGTGCCAGCAGTTTACGAGACAGGGGAGGATCCTATAATTCACCCCTCCACTTT
medium-sized,TRBJ2-7,TRBV3-1,TRBD2,CASSRLADQGEQYF,TGTGCCAGCAGCCGACTAGCGGACCAGGGCGAGCAGTACTTC
medium-sized,TRBJ2-3,TRBV7-2,NA,CASSLARSGRGITDTQYF,TGTGCCAGCAGCTTAGCGAGAAGCGGACGGGGGATCACAGATACGCAGTATTTT
NA,TRBJ1-1,TRBV6-5,TRBD1,CASSYSPTGANTEAFF,TGTGCCAGCAGTTACTCACCGACAGGGGCGAACACTGAAGCTTTCTTT
NA,TRBJ1-5,TRBV20-1,TRBD1,CSAALSTGGNQPQHF,TGCAGTGCTGCCCTCTCGACAGGGGGCAATCAGCCCCAGCATTTT
many,TRBJ2-1,TRBV7-2,TRBD2,CASSLRLAGSSNEQFF,TGTGCCAGCAGCCTCAGACTAGCGGGGAGCTCCAATGAGCAGTTCTTC
medium-sized,TRBJ1-2,TRBV7-2,TRBD1,CASSPSGQDYGYTF,TGTGCCAGCAGCCCCTCAGGACAGGACTATGGCTACACCTTC
many,TRBJ1-6,TRBV4-2,TRBD1,CASSPTGIEPLHF,TGTGCCAGCAGTCCGACAGGGATCGAGCCCCTCCACTTT
few,TRBJ2-1,TRBV6-5,NA,CASSSTGGWLAGDNEQFF,TGTGCCAGCAGCTCGACAGGGGGGTGGCTAGCGGGTGACAATGAGCAGTTCTTC
few,TRBJ2-6,TRBV7-3,TRBD1,CASSSNRGPGGANVLTF,TGTGCCAGCAGCTCCAACAGGGGGCCCGGTGGGGCCAACGTCCTGACTTTC
medium-sized,TRBJ2-1,TRBV14,NA,CASSPRGLITYNEQFF,TGTGCCAGCAGCCCTCGAGGGCTAATCACCTACAATGAGCAGTTCTTC
many,TRBJ1-2,TRBV27,NA,CASRWGAAYGYTF,TGTGCCAGCAGATGGGGGGCAGCCTATGGCTACACCTTC
medium-sized,TRBJ2-1,TRBV20-1,TRBD2,CSASPTSGRIYNEQFF,TGCAGTGCTAGCCCGACTAGCGGGAGGATTTACAATGAGCAGTTCTTC
medium-sized,TRBJ2-7,TRBV18,NA,CASSPQTIREQYF,TGTGCCAGCTCACCACAGACAATCAGGGAGCAGTACTTC
NA,TRBJ1-2,TRBV28,NA,CASPTTGFAYGYTF,TGTGCCAGCCCTACAACAGGGTTTGCCTATGGCTACACCTTC
NA,TRBJ2-1,TRBV20-1,NA,CSASGGITRGEQFF,TGCAGTGCTAGCGGCGGGATAACAAGAGGTGAGCAGTTCTTC
medium-sized,TRBJ2-2,TRBV15,NA,CATSRDSVSTNTGELFF,TGTGCCACCAGCAGAGATTCTGTGAGCACGAACACCGGGGAGCTGTTTTTT
many,TRBJ2-7,TRBV5-1,NA,CASSLAPGKGPYEQYF,TGCGCCAGCAGCTTGGCCCCGGGAAAGGGCCCCTACGAGCAGTACTTC
few,TRBJ2-7,TRBV27,TRBD2,CASSLVLAGSYEQYF,TGTGCCAGCAGTTTAGTGCTAGCGGGATCCTACGAGCAGTACTTC
NA,TRBJ2-1,TRBV7-2,NA,CASSLGPSNEQFF,TGTGCCAGCAGCTTAGGGCCCTCCAATGAGCAGTTCTTC
NA,TRBJ2-7,TRBV7-2,TRBD1,CASSLVGQGTYEQYF,TGTGCCAGCAGCCTAGTAGGACAGGGCACCTACGAGCAGTACTTC
NA,TRBJ1-4,TRBV28,NA,CASSFARGPLNEKLFF,TGTGCCAGCAGTTTTGCCCGGGGGCCTCTTAATGAAAAACTGTTTTTT
many,TRBJ2-1,TRBV11-2,TRBD2,CASRIAGGVEQFF,TGTGCCAGCAGGATAGCGGGAGGGGTTGAGCAGTTCTTC
medium-sized,TRBJ2-5,TRBV9,TRBD1,CASSGTGTQETQYF,TGTGCCAGCAGCGGGACAGGGACCCAAGAGACCCAGTACTTC